Detailed here is one T cell receptor beta chain. This record comes from a study of blood T cell repertoires in COVID-19. Background on the study: Sources were T cells, B-cell-depleted T cells, or PBMCs; the material itself was cDNA or gDNA.

The assay was immunoSEQ multiplex PCR, and TCRdb's table has in-frame clones only and misses some. The sample consists of around 78,000 clones, around nine tenths of them appearing once. Trimming stripped 2 bases from V and 5 bases from J, with 12 bases between. CDR3 length: 14 residues. CDR1 and CDR2 from the germline V gene are ENHRY and SYGVKD. V usage is TRBV10-3 and J usage is TRBJ2-5; possible D gene TRBD1, 6 bases. The TCR sequence derives from an older woman with acute or convalescent COVID-19. The sequencing input was peripheral blood. CDR3 sequence reads: CAISETGRRETQYF. CDR3 sequence (DNA): TGTGCCATCAGTGAGACAGGGCGCCGGGAGACCCAGTACTTC.